Below are 24 T cell receptor beta chains sequenced from a single sample in a study of technical replicates of blood from a handful of donors (dated by TCRdb to 2016 to 2017). Libraries came from the immunoSEQ multiplex PCR assay. The table was pulled from immuneACCESS by TCRdb, which kept in-frame rearrangements only. Such tables lose some clones; where checked, under half of the loss comes from unresolved V genes, and the rest has no known cause. In all, the sample holds under 100,000 clones, and roughly 95% of those were seen once. The ten largest account for 0.34% of the sample. The sequencing input was T cells isolated from PBMCs. These receptor sequences come from a human donor in good health.

The genes are TRBV9 and TRBJ2-1; 10 bases line up with TRBD1. The CDR3 covers 18 residues. Germline assignment: CDR1 SGDLS and CDR2 YYNGEE. Losses at the gene ends were 0 bases for V and 8 bases for J; bases not matched to a gene: 14. CDR3 in amino acids: CASSVGLGEGTGEDEQFF. DNA for the CDR3: TGTGCCAGCAGCGTAGGGTTAGGAGAGGGGACAGGGGAAGATGAGCAGTTCTTC.

This clone has only one observation. V and J are TRBV2 and TRBJ2-3; weak D call: TRBD2 (5 bases). This CDR3 has 15 amino acids. Trimming stripped 4 bases from V and 2 bases from J, with 13 bases between. Germline V lookup: CDR1 SNHLY, CDR2 FYNNEI. CDR3 residues: CASSATDYLTDTQYF. In DNA, the CDR3 is TGTGCCAGCAGTGCCACAGACTATCTCACAGATACGCAGTATTTT.

The gene calls are TRBV10-1 and TRBJ2-7, with 8 bases aligning to TRBD1. CDR1 and CDR2 from the germline V gene are WNHNN and SYGVQD (reference sequence). The CDR3 runs 13 residues. The V segment lost 3 bases and the J segment 4 bases; nucleotides outside the gene matches: 2. CDR3 in amino acids: CASSDRTGYEQYF. CDR3 nucleotide sequence: TGCGCCAGCAGTGACCGGACAGGGTACGAGCAGTACTTC.

This chain uses TRBV9 with TRBJ2-1; the match to TRBD1 covers 8 bases. From germline, CDR1 is SGDLS and CDR2 YYNGEE. Trimming took 3 bases from V and 6 from J; bases not matched to a gene: 8. This CDR3 region has 15 residues. CDR3 nucleotides: TGTGCCAGCAGCGCGCCGACAGGGGAAAGCAATGAGCAGTTCTTC. This codes for CASSAPTGESNEQFF.

This clone was recorded only once. The J gene is TRBJ2-6, the V gene TRBV30; D perhaps matches TRBD2 (6 bases). The germline gives CDR1 GTSNPN, CDR2 SVGIG (reference sequence). V gave up 0 bases and J gave up 4 bases, with 10 bases separating them. The CDR3 has 15 residues. The CDR3 reads CAWSVGGSGANVLTF. Here the CDR3 DNA reads TGTGCCTGGAGTGTAGGAGGGTCCGGGGCCAACGTCCTGACTTTC.

This rearrangement joins TRBV7-8 to TRBJ2-1, with D perhaps matching TRBD1 (5 bases). V dropped 7 bases and J dropped 6 bases, with 19 bases sitting between them. CDR1 and CDR2 from the germline V gene are SGHVS and FQNEAQ. This CDR3 comprises 15 residues. CDR3 amino acids: CASTIPQGVGNEQFF. The DNA of the CDR3 is TGTGCCAGCACCATCCCTCAGGGTGTAGGCAATGAGCAGTTCTTC. The full variable domain, completed using reference TRBV7-8 and TRBJ2-1, is GAGVSQSPRYKVAKRGQDVALRCDPISGHVSLFWYQQALGQGPEFLTYFQNEAQLDKSGLPSDRFFAERPEGSVSTLKIQRTQQEDSAVYLCASTIPQGVGNEQFFGPGTRLTVL.

The chain carries TRBV6-5 and TRBJ2-1; TRBD2 agrees at 11 bases. Germline lookup yields CDR1 MNHEY and CDR2 SVGAGI. The ends lost 7 bases at V and 8 bases at J; junction bases unmatched: 7. The CDR3 is 14 residues long. Here the CDR3 reads CASTETSGIHEQFF. The CDR3, as DNA: TGTGCCAGCACCGAGACTAGCGGGATTCATGAGCAGTTCTTC.

V is TRBV5-4 and J is TRBJ2-3; 7 nucleotides align to TRBD1. CDR3 length equals 14 residues. Germline loops: CDR1 SGHNT, CDR2 YYREEE (reference sequence). J gave up 3 bases and V 4 bases, and 5 bases lay outside the gene matches. CDR3 residues: CASSPQTGTDTQYF. CDR3 coding DNA: TGTGCCAGCAGCCCTCAGACAGGGACAGATACGCAGTATTTT.

The V call is TRBV15, the J call TRBJ1-5; tentative D call: TRBD1 (6 bases). Germline-derived CDR1 and CDR2 are LNHNV and YYDKDF (reference sequence). The CDR3 length is 14 residues. Between the trimmed V and J ends, which lost 6 bases and 7 bases, there was a span of 16 bases. CDR3 sequence reads: CATRVHRENQPQHF. CDR3 in DNA: TGTGCCACCAGGGTTCACAGGGAGAACCAGCCCCAGCATTTT.

The chain employs TRBV11-2 and TRBJ2-7; 14 nucleotides agree with TRBD2. Germline CDR1 SGHAT, CDR2 FQNNGV. There are 18 residues in the CDR3. Trimming cost V 0 bases and J 5 bases; bases outside gene matches: 9. CDR3 loop: CASSLDLGLAGDSDEQYF. The CDR3 DNA reads as TGTGCCAGCAGCTTAGATTTGGGACTAGCGGGAGATAGCGACGAGCAGTACTTC.

This chain links TRBV11-2 with TRBJ1-1, with a weak D call TRBD1 (5 bases). CDR3 length equals 15 residues. Germline values: CDR1 SGHAT, CDR2 FQNNGV. The V and J ends lost 7 bases and 2 bases respectively, with 17 bases between them. CDR3 in amino acids: CASTILEDINTEAFF. The CDR3 nucleotides read TGTGCCAGCACCATTTTAGAGGACATAAACACTGAAGCTTTCTTT.

This clone appeared a single time. The chain employs TRBV29-1 and TRBJ1-2; D not certain. CDR1 is SQVTM and CDR2 is ANQGSEA in the germline V gene. The ends were cut back, 4 bases at V and 4 bases at J, with 7 bases in the middle. The CDR3 is 11 amino acids. Here the CDR3 DNA reads TGCAGCGTTGTGGTCGGCTATGGCTACACCTTC. Residues: CSVVVGYGYTF.

The V and J genes are TRBV19 and TRBJ1-5, with 8 positions matching TRBD1. CDR1 LNHDA and CDR2 SQIVND come from the germline V gene (reference sequence). The V segment lost 1 base and the J segment 0 bases; nucleotides outside the gene matches: 11. This CDR3 has 19 amino acids. The CDR3 DNA sequence: TGTGCCAGTAGTATAGGAGGGACAGGAGACCAATATAGCAATCAGCCCCAGCATTTT. The encoded protein is CASSIGGTGDQYSNQPQHF.

This chain links TRBV2 with TRBJ2-2; 7 positions agree with TRBD1. Germline V gene data show CDR1 as SNHLY and CDR2 as FYNNEI. The CDR3 runs to 14 residues. V was clipped by 4 bases and J by 4 bases; unmatched bases: 3. The CDR3 region is CASSGQGSTGELFF. DNA of the CDR3: TGTGCCAGCAGTGGACAGGGTAGCACCGGGGAGCTGTTTTTT.

V gene TRBV30 combines with J gene TRBJ2-7; D is perhaps TRBD1 (5 bases). Germline CDR1 GTSNPN, CDR2 SVGIG (reference sequence). The CDR3 covers 13 residues. V shed 2 bases and J shed 5 bases, with 13 bases lying between them. CDR3 sequence: CAWSHSGWNEQYF. In DNA, the CDR3 is TGTGCCTGGAGTCATTCAGGGTGGAACGAGCAGTACTTC.

The chain uses TRBV15 and TRBJ1-1; 7 bases align to TRBD1. CDR3 length: 14 amino acids. The V gene end was trimmed by 3 bases and the J gene end by 9 bases; junction bases not matched to a gene: 10. Germline values: CDR1 LNHNV, CDR2 YYDKDF (reference sequence). In DNA form, the CDR3 reads TGTGCCACCAGCAGTAAAGGGACAGCGGTACAAGCTTTCTTT. Translation: CATSSKGTAVQAFF. The full variable domain, its missing parts supplied by reference TRBV15 and TRBJ1-1, is DAMVIQNPRYQVTQFGKPVTLSCSQTLNHNVMYWYQQKSSQAPKLLFHYYDKDFNNEADTPDNFQSRRPNTSFCFLDIRSPGLGDTAMYLCATSSKGTAVQAFFGQGTRLTVV.

The chain carries TRBV7-9 and TRBJ1-3; D is perhaps TRBD1 (6 bases). CDR3 length equals 15 residues. The germline V and J ends were trimmed by 0 bases and 3 bases, with 9 bases remaining between them. Germline V lookup: CDR1 SEHNR, CDR2 FQNEAQ (reference sequence). CDR3 bases: TGTGCCAGCAGCTTAGCGGGGGGGCTTGGAAACACCATATATTTT. As protein: CASSLAGGLGNTIYF.

The rearrangement links TRBV7-3 to TRBJ2-3, with D tentatively TRBD1 (5 bases). CDR3 length: 18 residues. Trimming removed 0 bases from V and 2 bases from J, with 18 bases in between. Looked up from germline, CDR1 is SGHTA and CDR2 is FQGTGA. CDR3 sequence (DNA): TGTGCCAGCAGCTTAACGGTTGGGGCCAGGGATTACACAGATACGCAGTATTTT. It is translated as CASSLTVGARDYTDTQYF.

This chain uses TRBV25-1 with TRBJ2-7; the D gene is possibly TRBD2 (5 bases). Germline values: CDR1 MGHDK, CDR2 SYGVNS. V was trimmed by 7 bases and J by 4 bases, leaving 20 bases between them. This CDR3 is built from 15 residues. As DNA, the CDR3 is TGTGCCAGCACCGGGAACCTTAAATCGCGTTACGAGCAGTACTTC. Residues: CASTGNLKSRYEQYF.

The chain couples TRBV4-1 to TRBJ2-1; 13 positions match TRBD2. The ends lost 1 base at V and 6 bases at J; junction bases unmatched: 0. CDR3 size: 15 residues. Germline V gene sequence: CDR1 MGHRA, CDR2 YSYEKL. In DNA form, the CDR3 reads TGCGCCAGCAGCCAAGGGACTAGCGGGAGCAATGAGCAGTTCTTC. Its protein is CASSQGTSGSNEQFF.

The chain joins TRBV29-1 to TRBJ2-6, with D perhaps TRBD2 (5 bases). CDR1 SQVTM and CDR2 ANQGSEA come from the germline V gene. The V end lost 5 bases, the J end lost 0 bases, and 8 bases lay between the germline ends. This CDR3 is built from 14 residues. The CDR3 here is CSVRGSSGANVLTF. DNA for the CDR3: TGCAGCGTTCGGGGAAGCTCTGGGGCCAACGTCCTGACTTTC.

The rearrangement uses TRBV14 and TRBJ1-2; 7 bases are a match to TRBD1. The CDR3 runs to 16 residues. CDR1 is SGHDN, CDR2 FVKESK, per germline. J lost 4 bases, V lost 2 bases, and 10 bases had no gene match. The CDR3, as DNA: TGTGCCAGCAGCCAAAGGGGACAGATTCGATCCTATGGCTACACCTTC. Translation gives CASSQRGQIRSYGYTF.

The chain links TRBV7-6 to TRBJ1-1; the D gene is possibly TRBD1 (5 bases). CDR3 length: 14 residues. In germline, CDR1 is SGHVS, CDR2 FNYEAQ. Trimming cost V 3 bases and J 5 bases, with 13 bases left between them. The CDR3 sequence is CASSFGQGGTEAFF. The CDR3 nucleotides are TGTGCCAGCAGCTTTGGGCAGGGTGGGACTGAAGCTTTCTTT.

The chain uses TRBV5-4 and TRBJ1-1, with D possibly being TRBD1 (6 bases). CDR1 is SGHNT, CDR2 YYREEE, per germline (reference sequence). V was trimmed by 4 bases and J by 12 bases, leaving 19 bases between them. CDR3 size: 13 residues. CDR3 residues: CASSNEDGTISFF. The CDR3 DNA follows: TGTGCCAGCAGCAACGAAGACGGGACAATATCTTTCTTT.